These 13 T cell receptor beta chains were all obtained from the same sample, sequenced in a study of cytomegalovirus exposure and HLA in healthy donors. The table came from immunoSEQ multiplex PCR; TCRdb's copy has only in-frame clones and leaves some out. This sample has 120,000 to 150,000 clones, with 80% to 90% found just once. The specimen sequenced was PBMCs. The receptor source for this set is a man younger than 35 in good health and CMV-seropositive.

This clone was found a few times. CDR3 sequence reads: CASSGLAVPQETQYF. CDR3 in DNA: TGTGCCAGCAGCGGACTAGCGGTACCTCAAGAGACCCAGTACTTC. The genes are TRBV5-4 and TRBJ2-5, with 10 bases that match TRBD2. This CDR3 comprises 15 residues. V was clipped by 4 bases and J by 2 bases; unmatched bases: 5. CDR1 is SGHNT, CDR2 YYREEE, per germline (reference sequence).

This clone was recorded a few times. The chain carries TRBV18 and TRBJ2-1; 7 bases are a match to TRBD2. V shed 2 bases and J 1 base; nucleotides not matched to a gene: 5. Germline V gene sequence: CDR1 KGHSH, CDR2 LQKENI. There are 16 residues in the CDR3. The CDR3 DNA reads TGTGCCAGCTCACCAGAGGCGGGAGAGTCCTACAATGAGCAGTTCTTC. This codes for CASSPEAGESYNEQFF.

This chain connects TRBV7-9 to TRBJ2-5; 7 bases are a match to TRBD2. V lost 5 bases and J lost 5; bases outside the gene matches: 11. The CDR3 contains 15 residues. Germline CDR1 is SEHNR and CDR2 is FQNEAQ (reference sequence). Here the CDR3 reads CASSKGAGVWETQYF. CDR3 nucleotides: TGTGCCAGCAGCAAAGGGGCGGGGGTTTGGGAGACCCAGTACTTC.

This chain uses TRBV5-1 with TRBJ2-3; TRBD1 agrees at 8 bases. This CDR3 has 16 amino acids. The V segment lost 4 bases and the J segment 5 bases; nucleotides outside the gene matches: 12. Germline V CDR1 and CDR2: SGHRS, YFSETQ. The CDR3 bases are TGCGCCAGCAGCGCGCACGGGACAGGAGGGATAGATACGCAGTATTTT. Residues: CASSAHGTGGIDTQYF. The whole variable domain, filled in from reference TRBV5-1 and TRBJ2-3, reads KAGVTQTPRYLIKTRGQQVTLSCSPISGHRSVSWYQQTPGQGLQFLFEYFSETQRNKGNFPGRFSGRQFSNSRSEMNVSTLELGDSALYLCASSAHGTGGIDTQYFGPGTRLTVL.

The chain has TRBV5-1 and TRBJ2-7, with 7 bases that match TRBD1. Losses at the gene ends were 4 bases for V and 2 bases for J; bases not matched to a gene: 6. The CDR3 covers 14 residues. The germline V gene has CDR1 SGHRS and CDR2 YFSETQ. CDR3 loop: CASSIGTATYEQYF. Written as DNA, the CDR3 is TGCGCCAGCAGCATCGGGACAGCTACCTACGAGCAGTACTTC.

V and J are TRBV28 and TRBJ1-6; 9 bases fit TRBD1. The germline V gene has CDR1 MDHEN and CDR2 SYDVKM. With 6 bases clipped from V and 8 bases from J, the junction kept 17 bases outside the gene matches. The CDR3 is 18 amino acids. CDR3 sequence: CASSPRDRAVNLDSPLHF. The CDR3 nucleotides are TGTGCCAGCAGCCCCCGGGACAGGGCAGTTAATTTGGATTCACCCCTCCACTTT.

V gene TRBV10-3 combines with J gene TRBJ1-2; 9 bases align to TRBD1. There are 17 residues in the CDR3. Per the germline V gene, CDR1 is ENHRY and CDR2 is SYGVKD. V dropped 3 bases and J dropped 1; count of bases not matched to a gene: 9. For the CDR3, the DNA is TGTGCCATCAGTGAAACCACAGGGGGCGCATATAACTATGGCTACACCTTC. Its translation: CAISETTGGAYNYGYTF.

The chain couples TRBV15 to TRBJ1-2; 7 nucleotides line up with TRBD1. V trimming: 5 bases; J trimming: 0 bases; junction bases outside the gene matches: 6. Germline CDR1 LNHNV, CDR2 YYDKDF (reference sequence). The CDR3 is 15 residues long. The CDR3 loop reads CATSGGQSPNYGYTF. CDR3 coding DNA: TGTGCCACCAGCGGGGGACAGTCGCCTAACTATGGCTACACCTTC. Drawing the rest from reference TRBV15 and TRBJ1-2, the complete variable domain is DAMVIQNPRYQVTQFGKPVTLSCSQTLNHNVMYWYQQKSSQAPKLLFHYYDKDFNNEADTPDNFQSRRPNTSFCFLDIRSPGLGDTAMYLCATSGGQSPNYGYTFGSGTRLTVV.

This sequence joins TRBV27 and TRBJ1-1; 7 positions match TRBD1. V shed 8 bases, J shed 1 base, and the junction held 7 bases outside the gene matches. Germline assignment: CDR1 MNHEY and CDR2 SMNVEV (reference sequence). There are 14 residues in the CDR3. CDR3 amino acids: CASGAGTENTEAFF. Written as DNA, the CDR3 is TGTGCCAGCGGGGCCGGGACAGAGAACACTGAAGCTTTCTTT.

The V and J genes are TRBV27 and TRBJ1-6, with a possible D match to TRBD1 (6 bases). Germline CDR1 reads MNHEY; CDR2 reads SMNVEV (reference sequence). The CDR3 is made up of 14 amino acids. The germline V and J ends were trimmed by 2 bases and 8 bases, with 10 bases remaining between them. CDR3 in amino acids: CASSLQQGYSPLHF. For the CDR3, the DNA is TGTGCCAGCAGTTTACAACAGGGTTATTCACCCCTCCACTTT.

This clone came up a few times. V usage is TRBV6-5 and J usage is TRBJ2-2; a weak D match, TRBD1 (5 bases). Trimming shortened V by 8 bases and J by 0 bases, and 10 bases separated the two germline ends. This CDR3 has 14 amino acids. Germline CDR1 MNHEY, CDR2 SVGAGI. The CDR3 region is CASWIGANTGELFF. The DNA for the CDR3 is TGTGCCAGCTGGATAGGGGCGAACACCGGGGAGCTGTTTTTT.

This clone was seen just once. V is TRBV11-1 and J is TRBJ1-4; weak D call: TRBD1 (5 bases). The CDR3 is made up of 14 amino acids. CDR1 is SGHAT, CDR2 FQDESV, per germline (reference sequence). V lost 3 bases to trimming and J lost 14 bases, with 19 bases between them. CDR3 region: CASSFQGGPDELFF. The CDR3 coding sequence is TGTGCCAGCAGCTTCCAGGGCGGCCCCGACGAGCTGTTTTTT.

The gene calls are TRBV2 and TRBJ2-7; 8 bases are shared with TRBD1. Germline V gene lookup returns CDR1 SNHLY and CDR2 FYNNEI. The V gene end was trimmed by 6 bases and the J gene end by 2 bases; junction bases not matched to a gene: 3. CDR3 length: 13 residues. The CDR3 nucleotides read TGTGCCAGCAGGGACAGGGCGACCTACGAGCAGTACTTC. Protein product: CASRDRATYEQYF.